Shown below are 22 T cell receptor beta chains from a single sample sequenced in a study of cytomegalovirus exposure and HLA in healthy donors. Primers: 60 Vbeta forward and 13 Jbeta reverse. The protocol was immunoSEQ multiplex PCR, while the TCRdb copy is restricted to in-frame clones and leaves out a portion. The sample data list more than 60,000 clones. Sequencing was done on a sample of PBMCs. These receptor sequences come from a boy aged 10-17 years in good health and CMV-seronegative.

This chain connects TRBV4-3 to TRBJ2-7, with no clear D. Germline V gene sequence: CDR1 LGHNA, CDR2 YSLEER. There are 15 residues in the CDR3. DNA for the CDR3: TGCGGCAGGAGCCAAGAGGTACGGAGCGCCTACGAGCAGTACTTC. It yields the protein CGRSQEVRSAYEQYF.

The chain uses TRBV6-4 and TRBJ2-2; 7 nucleotides align to TRBD2. CDR3 length: 14 amino acids. V was pared by 6 bases and J by 6 bases, with 7 bases of the junction left unmatched. Germline V gene data show CDR1 as MRHNA and CDR2 as SNTAGT. The CDR3 spells CASSGGEGSGELFF. The CDR3, as DNA: TGTGCCAGCAGCGGCGGGGAGGGATCCGGGGAGCTGTTTTTT.

This chain uses TRBV2 with TRBJ2-5; 12 bases map to TRBD2. CDR3 length: 15 amino acids. J lost 4 bases, V lost 6 bases, and 6 bases had no gene match. Germline assignment: CDR1 SNHLY and CDR2 FYNNEI. The CDR3 sequence: CASRGLAGGRETQYF. The CDR3 DNA reads as TGTGCCAGCAGAGGCCTAGCGGGAGGGCGAGAGACCCAGTACTTC.

This chain joins TRBV29-1 and TRBJ1-2, with TRBD1 identical over 9 bases. The CDR3 consists of 12 residues. The germline CDR1 and CDR2 sequences are SQVTM and ANQGSEA. V lost 7 bases to trimming and J lost 7 bases; unmatched junction nucleotides: 7. In DNA form, the CDR3 reads TGCAGCGCCGGGGGACAGGGAAGTGGCTACACCTTC. Its translation is CSAGGQGSGYTF.

The chain couples TRBV9 to TRBJ1-1; maybe TRBD1 (5 bases). The V end lost 3 bases, the J end lost 1 base, and 13 bases lay between the germline ends. Germline loops: CDR1 SGDLS, CDR2 YYNGEE. This CDR3 has 15 residues. CDR3 loop: CASSAGSRANTEAFF. CDR3 DNA: TGTGCCAGCAGCGCAGGGTCTCGGGCGAACACTGAAGCTTTCTTT.

The rearrangement uses TRBV30 and TRBJ2-7; 7 nucleotides line up with TRBD1. CDR3 length: 14 amino acids. CDR1 and CDR2 (germline): GTSNPN, SVGIG (reference sequence). V lost 4 bases and J lost 3; bases outside the gene matches: 9. The CDR3 DNA reads TGTGCCTGGATGGAAAGGACAGGCGTCTACGAGCAGTACTTC. Protein product: CAWMERTGVYEQYF. The full variable domain, its missing parts supplied by reference TRBV30 and TRBJ2-7, is SQTIHQWPATLVQPVGSPLSLECTVEGTSNPNLYWYRQAAGRGLQLLFYSVGIGQISSEVPQNLSASRPQDRQFILSSKKLLLSDSGFYLCAWMERTGVYEQYFGPGTRLTVT.

Points on this clone: The same CDR3 can be traced to other DNA sequences in this sample. The rearrangement links TRBV14 to TRBJ1-6; 9 positions match TRBD1. V gave up 0 bases and J gave up 9 bases; unmatched junction bases: 3. The CDR3 loop spans 15 amino acids. The germline V gene has CDR1 SGHDN and CDR2 FVKESK. This CDR3 is CASSQEATGGSPLHF. Written as DNA, the CDR3 is TGTGCCAGCAGCCAAGAGGCGACAGGGGGTTCACCCCTCCACTTT.

The chain couples TRBV30 to TRBJ1-3; 8 bases align to TRBD1. J gave up 3 bases and V 8 bases, and 9 bases lay outside the gene matches. The germline V gene has CDR1 GTSNPN and CDR2 SVGIG (reference sequence). This CDR3 spans 14 amino acids. CDR3 bases: TGTGCCCGCGAGGGACAGGATGATGGAAACACCATATATTTT. Its translation: CAREGQDDGNTIYF.

This rearrangement joins TRBV6-5 to TRBJ2-7; 8 bases match TRBD1. This CDR3 has 14 residues. The germline V gene encodes CDR1 MNHEY and CDR2 SVGAGI. V dropped 6 bases and J dropped 0; count of bases not matched to a gene: 4. CDR3 nucleotide sequence: TGTGCCAGCAGGGCGACAGGGGACTCCTACGAGCAGTACTTC. Amino acid sequence: CASRATGDSYEQYF.

V gene TRBV5-1 combines with J gene TRBJ1-2, with D maybe TRBD1 (6 bases). The CDR3 is made up of 14 amino acids. V was pared by 4 bases and J by 0 bases, with 10 bases between. From germline, CDR1 is SGHRS and CDR2 YFSETQ. The CDR3 is CASSPDRANYGYTF. Here the CDR3 DNA reads TGCGCCAGCAGCCCGGACAGAGCTAACTATGGCTACACCTTC.

This sequence joins TRBV6-5 and TRBJ1-4, with 8 bases identical to TRBD1. Germline CDR1 reads MNHEY; CDR2 reads SVGAGI. This CDR3 contains 15 residues. Unmatched junction bases numbered 10, after V lost 5 bases and J lost 8 bases. This CDR3 reads CASSSRTGKVEKLFF. In nucleotides, the CDR3 is TGTGCCAGCAGTAGCAGGACAGGGAAGGTAGAAAAACTGTTTTTT.

V usage is TRBV13 and J usage is TRBJ2-7; D is unresolved. V gave up 5 bases and J gave up 2 bases, with 13 bases separating them. The germline V gene has CDR1 PRHDT and CDR2 FYEKMQ (reference sequence). The CDR3 is 14 residues long. CDR3 in amino acids: CASSPALAAYEQYF. The CDR3 nucleotides are TGTGCCAGCAGCCCAGCCCTCGCGGCCTACGAGCAGTACTTC.

The chain has TRBV7-2 and TRBJ1-1, with 11 positions matching TRBD1. The junction had 2 bases not matched to a gene; V was cut back by 4 bases and J by 4 bases. There are 14 residues in the CDR3. The germline gives CDR1 SGHTA, CDR2 FQGNSA. The DNA for the CDR3 is TGTGCCAGCAGCTCAGGGACAGGGGGCACTGAAGCTTTCTTT. Amino acid sequence: CASSSGTGGTEAFF.

This chain connects TRBV6-4 to TRBJ2-6, with 7 bases matching TRBD1. Per germline, CDR1 MRHNA and CDR2 SNTAGT. V lost 5 bases to trimming and J lost 0 bases; unmatched junction nucleotides: 4. The length of the CDR3 is 16 residues. The chain's CDR3 is CASSWGQLSGANVLTF. The DNA of the CDR3 is TGTGCCAGCAGTTGGGGACAGCTCTCTGGGGCCAACGTCCTGACTTTC.

The chain couples TRBV4-2 to TRBJ1-5, with TRBD1 matching over 8 bases. This CDR3 contains 19 residues. CDR1 LGHNA and CDR2 YNFKEQ come from the germline V gene. V shed 4 bases, J shed 5 bases, and the junction held 19 bases outside the gene matches. CDR3 in DNA: TGTGCCAGCAGCCTTCAAGGACAGGGCAATGCCAACAGATATCAGCCCCAGCATTTT. Its translation: CASSLQGQGNANRYQPQHF.

This chain joins TRBV6-5 and TRBJ1-1; TRBD1 matches 9 bases. This CDR3 has 15 amino acids. Germline assignment: CDR1 MNHEY and CDR2 SVGAGI. Trimming took 5 bases from V and 0 from J; bases not matched to a gene: 4. This CDR3 is CASSPDRGMNTEAFF. CDR3 DNA sequence: TGTGCCAGCAGTCCGGACAGGGGAATGAACACTGAAGCTTTCTTT.

The chain carries TRBV30 and TRBJ2-2; D not certain. Germline V gene data show CDR1 as GTSNPN and CDR2 as SVGIG (reference sequence). V was cut by 0 bases and J by 6 bases, with 8 bases left in between. CDR3 size: 13 residues. CDR3 bases: TGTGCCTGGAGTGTACTAAGTCCCGGGGAGCTGTTTTTT. Protein product: CAWSVLSPGELFF.

The J gene is TRBJ1-2, the V gene TRBV21-1. TRBV21-1 is classified as a pseudogene. This CDR3 spans 13 amino acids. The CDR3 DNA reads as TGTGCCAGCAGCAAATGGGGAGGGAGGGGCTACACCTTC. It translates to CASSKWGGRGYTF.

This chain links TRBV2 with TRBJ2-1, with D possibly being TRBD2 (7 bases). Germline-derived CDR1 and CDR2 are SNHLY and FYNNEI. The CDR3 is 15 amino acids. V lost 7 bases, J lost 5 bases, and 18 bases lay in between. CDR3 nucleotides: TGTGCCAGCAAACCTAGGGGAGGGGGTGACAATGAGCAGTTCTTC. Translation gives CASKPRGGGDNEQFF.

This chain joins TRBV6-1 and TRBJ1-1; possibly TRBD1 for D (6 bases). Germline loops: CDR1 MNHNS, CDR2 SASEGT. CDR3 length equals 15 residues. Trimming removed 4 bases from V and 0 bases from J, with 12 bases in between. Written as DNA, the CDR3 is TGTGCCAGCAGTGGAAAAGGGACACTGAACACTGAAGCTTTCTTT. This gives the protein CASSGKGTLNTEAFF.

The chain links TRBV5-1 to TRBJ2-2; 9 nucleotides match TRBD1. Germline V gene data show CDR1 as SGHRS and CDR2 as YFSETQ. The CDR3 spans 15 residues. V was clipped by 4 bases and J by 3 bases; unmatched bases: 4. The CDR3 loop reads CASSLDRGDTGELFF. Written as DNA, the CDR3 is TGCGCCAGCAGCCTTGACAGGGGGGACACCGGGGAGCTGTTTTTT.

The chain is built from TRBV30 and TRBJ1-5; 7 nucleotides agree with TRBD1. Trimming cost V 4 bases and J 8 bases; bases outside gene matches: 8. CDR1 and CDR2 from the germline V gene are GTSNPN and SVGIG (reference sequence). The CDR3 has 13 amino acids. CDR3 bases: TGTGCCTGGAATCCAGGGGGTCTGAAGCCCCAGCATTTT. The encoded protein is CAWNPGGLKPQHF.